A single sample is the source of the 5 T cell receptor beta chains below, sequenced in a study of molecular identifiers for immune sequencing clone quantification. MiXCR was run by TCRdb on the PCR reads, yielding one entry per CDR3 protein. The repertoire includes around 40,000 distinct CDR3 sequences, under 25% of them detected once, and under 1.4% sits in the top ten. What was sequenced was naive CD8+ T cells from blood, with Jurkat cell RNA spiked in. Described subset: FACS-sorted CD8+CD4-CCR7+CD45RA+ naive T cells. Receptors originate from a human donor in good health. Some libraries in this study had Jurkat cell RNA spiked in.

In the case of this clonotype: It may be a read error: a sequence one base away is much more abundant. This chain links TRBV12-3 or TRBV12-4 with TRBJ2-5; TRBD1 agrees at 7 bases. J was trimmed by 5 bases and V by 8 bases; bases with no gene match: 23. The CDR3 spans 18 residues. The CDR3 DNA sequence: TGTGCCAGCGGTTCCGCGAGGGGGTCGGACAGGCAGGGCGAGACCCAGTACTTC. This encodes CASGSARGSDRQGETQYF.

Ten or more counts support this clonotype. The CDR3 sequence: CASSVDRVGDTQYF. The CDR3, as DNA: TGTGCCAGCAGCGTGGACAGGGTTGGGGATACGCAGTATTTT. The V gene is TRBV9, the J gene TRBJ2-3; 8 nucleotides match TRBD1. There are 14 residues in the CDR3. In germline, CDR1 is SGDLS, CDR2 YYNGEE. Trimming cost V 2 bases and J 6 bases; bases outside gene matches: 5.

This clonotype was counted at least ten times. V is TRBV6-5 and J is TRBJ2-5, with 12 bases fitting TRBD1. V was clipped by 5 bases and J by 5 bases; unmatched bases: 9. CDR3 size: 16 residues. From germline, CDR1 is MNHEY and CDR2 SVGAGI. CDR3 nucleotide sequence: TGTGCCAGCAGTGACCGGGACAGGGGGCTCCCGGAGACCCAGTACTTC. This sequence encodes CASSDRDRGLPETQYF.

The chain couples TRBV4-1 to TRBJ2-3; 8 bases map to TRBD2. CDR3 length: 16 amino acids. Germline V lookup: CDR1 MGHRA, CDR2 YSYEKL. Trimming took 1 base from V and 4 from J; bases not matched to a gene: 7. The CDR3 sequence is CASSQGGGLEADTQYF. The CDR3 nucleotides are TGCGCCAGCAGCCAAGGCGGGGGGCTGGAGGCAGATACGCAGTATTTT.

Many counts were recorded for this clonotype. This chain uses TRBV4-2 with TRBJ2-2; 8 positions match TRBD2. V was pared by 0 bases and J by 0 bases, with 3 bases of the junction left unmatched. From germline, CDR1 is LGHNA and CDR2 YNFKEQ. The CDR3 contains 17 residues. CDR3 amino acids: CASSQESLAANTGELFF. In DNA form, the CDR3 reads TGTGCCAGCAGCCAAGAGTCACTAGCGGCGAACACCGGGGAGCTGTTTTTT.